The present T cell receptor beta chain was sequenced within a study of shared clonotypes between healthy human individuals. Regarding the study as a whole: As a rule, naive subsets had a larger estimated richness than memory subsets.

This CDR3 spans 15 amino acids. The germline V and J ends were trimmed by 7 bases and 3 bases, with 18 bases remaining between them. Germline CDR1 is WSHSY and CDR2 is SAAADI. This clone was seen more than once but under ten times. Its antigen is undetermined. The data were produced by immunoSEQ multiplex PCR, yet TCRdb's version contains in-frame clones alone and is incomplete. The sample holds about 1 million clones; about 74% are singletons and the top ten take about 1.5%. The specimen was memory CD4+ T cells sorted from blood. Subset in this sample: CD45RA-negative fraction. The chain couples TRBV10-2 to TRBJ1-1, with D possibly TRBD1 on 6 matching bases. The sequence was obtained from a man younger than 35 in good health. The CDR3 spells CASTDRTFGYTEAFF. CDR3 DNA: TGCGCCAGCACAGACAGGACCTTCGGGTACACTGAAGCTTTCTTT.